Sequencing of this TCR beta chain was carried out in a study of graft-versus-host responses after intestinal transplantation. Overall study results and limits: Recipient marrow showed GvH clones, some seen first in ileum or blood.

The method was immunoSEQ multiplex PCR; TCRdb's version includes in-frame clones alone and lacks a portion of them. The sample has about 93,000 clones; about 93% are singletons. In regard to this clone: Its antigen is not identified.

V shed 5 bases and J shed 6 bases, with 5 bases lying between them. CDR1 and CDR2 from the germline V gene are MNHEY and SMNVEV (reference sequence). This CDR3 contains 11 residues. Sequenced here: unstimulated CD8+ T cells sorted from spleen or lymph node cells, sampled before intestinal transplant. The V call is TRBV27, the J call TRBJ2-1; no firm D call. This TCR was sampled from a human donor who received an intestinal transplant. The DNA of the CDR3 is TGTGCCAGCAGTCCCGGCAATGAGCAGTTCTTC. Translating it yields CASSPGNEQFF.